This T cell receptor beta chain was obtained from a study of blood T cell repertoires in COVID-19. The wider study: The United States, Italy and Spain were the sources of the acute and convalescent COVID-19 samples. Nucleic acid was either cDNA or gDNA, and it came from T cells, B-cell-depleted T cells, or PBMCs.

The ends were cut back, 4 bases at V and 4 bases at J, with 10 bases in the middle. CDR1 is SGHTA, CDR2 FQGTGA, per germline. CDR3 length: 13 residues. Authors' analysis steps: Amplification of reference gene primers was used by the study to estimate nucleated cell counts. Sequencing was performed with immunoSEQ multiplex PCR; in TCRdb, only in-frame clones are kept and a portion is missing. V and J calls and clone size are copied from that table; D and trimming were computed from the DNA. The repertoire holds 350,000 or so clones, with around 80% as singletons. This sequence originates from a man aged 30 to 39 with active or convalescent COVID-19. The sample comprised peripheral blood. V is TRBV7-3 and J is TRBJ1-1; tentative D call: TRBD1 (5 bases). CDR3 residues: CASSSPGLTEAFF. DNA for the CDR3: TGTGCCAGCAGCTCACCGGGACTCACTGAAGCTTTCTTT.